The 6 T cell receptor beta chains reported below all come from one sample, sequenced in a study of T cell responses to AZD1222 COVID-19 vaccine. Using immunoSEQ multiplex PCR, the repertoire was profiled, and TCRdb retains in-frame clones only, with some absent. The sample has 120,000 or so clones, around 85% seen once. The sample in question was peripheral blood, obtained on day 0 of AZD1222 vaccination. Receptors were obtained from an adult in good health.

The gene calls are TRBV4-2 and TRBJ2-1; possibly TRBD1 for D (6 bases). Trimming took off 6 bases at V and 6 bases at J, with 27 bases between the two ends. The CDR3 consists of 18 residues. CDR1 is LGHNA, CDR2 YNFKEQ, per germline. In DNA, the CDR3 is TGTGCCAGCAGTCCACGCCCCATAGGGGGTTGGGGCGGCAATGAGCAGTTCTTC. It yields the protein CASSPRPIGGWGGNEQFF.

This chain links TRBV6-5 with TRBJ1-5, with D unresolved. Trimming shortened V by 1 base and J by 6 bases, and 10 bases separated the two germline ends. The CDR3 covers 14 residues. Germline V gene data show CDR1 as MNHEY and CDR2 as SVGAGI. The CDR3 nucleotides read TGTGCCAGCAGTTACTACGTCGATCGTCAGCCCCAGCATTTT. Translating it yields CASSYYVDRQPQHF.

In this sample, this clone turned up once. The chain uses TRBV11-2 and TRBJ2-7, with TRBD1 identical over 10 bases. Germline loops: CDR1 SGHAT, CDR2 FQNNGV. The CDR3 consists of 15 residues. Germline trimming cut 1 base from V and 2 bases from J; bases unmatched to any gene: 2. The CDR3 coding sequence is TGTGCCAGCAGCTTAGTAGGGACAGGGGCCTACGAGCAGTACTTC. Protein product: CASSLVGTGAYEQYF.

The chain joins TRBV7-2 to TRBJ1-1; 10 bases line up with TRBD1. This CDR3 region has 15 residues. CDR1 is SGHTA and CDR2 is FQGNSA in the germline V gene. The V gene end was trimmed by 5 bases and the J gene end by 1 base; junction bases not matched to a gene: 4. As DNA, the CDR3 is TGTGCCAGCAGCCCGCGACAGGGGGCGAACACTGAAGCTTTCTTT. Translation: CASSPRQGANTEAFF.

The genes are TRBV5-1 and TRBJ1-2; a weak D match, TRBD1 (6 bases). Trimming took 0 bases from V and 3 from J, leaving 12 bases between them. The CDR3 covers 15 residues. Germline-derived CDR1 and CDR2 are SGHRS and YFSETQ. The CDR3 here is CASSLGGGRDYGYTF. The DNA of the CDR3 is TGCGCCAGCAGCTTGGGAGGGGGGCGAGACTATGGCTACACCTTC.

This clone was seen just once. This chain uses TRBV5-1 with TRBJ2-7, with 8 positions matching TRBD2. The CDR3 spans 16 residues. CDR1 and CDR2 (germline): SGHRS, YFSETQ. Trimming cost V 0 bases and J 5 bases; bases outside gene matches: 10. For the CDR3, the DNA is TGCGCCAGCAGCTTGGCAAGTAGCGGGATAAGTGACGAGCAGTACTTC. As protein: CASSLASSGISDEQYF.